Below, one T cell receptor (beta chain) is given with its context. The antigen remains undetermined. Here immunoSEQ multiplex PCR was the method, and the copy in TCRdb shows in-frame clones only, minus some. The sample has approximately 2.1 million clones, 85% to 95% seen once; the top ten hold 0.35% to 0.5%. This entry belongs to a study of shared clonotypes between healthy human individuals. Study outcomes and limitations: Sampling was confined to blood; repertoires within tissues likely differ.

In germline, CDR1 is MRHNA, CDR2 SNTAGT. V was clipped by 5 bases and J by 4 bases, with 9 bases between them. The CDR3 runs 13 residues. All donors were healthy HIV-negative adults lacking recent acute infections or vaccinations. The receptor's source is a man aged 18 to 30 in good health. Some clones in this sample may be carry-over from other donors' samples. This chain links TRBV6-4 with TRBJ2-1; a weak D match, TRBD2 (5 bases). Sequencing was carried out using naive CD4+ T cells from PBMCs. Subset in this sample: CD45RA+ positively selected. The DNA of the CDR3 is TGTGCCAGCAGTCCCGGGGTTTACAATGAGCAGTTCTTC. This translates into CASSPGVYNEQFF.